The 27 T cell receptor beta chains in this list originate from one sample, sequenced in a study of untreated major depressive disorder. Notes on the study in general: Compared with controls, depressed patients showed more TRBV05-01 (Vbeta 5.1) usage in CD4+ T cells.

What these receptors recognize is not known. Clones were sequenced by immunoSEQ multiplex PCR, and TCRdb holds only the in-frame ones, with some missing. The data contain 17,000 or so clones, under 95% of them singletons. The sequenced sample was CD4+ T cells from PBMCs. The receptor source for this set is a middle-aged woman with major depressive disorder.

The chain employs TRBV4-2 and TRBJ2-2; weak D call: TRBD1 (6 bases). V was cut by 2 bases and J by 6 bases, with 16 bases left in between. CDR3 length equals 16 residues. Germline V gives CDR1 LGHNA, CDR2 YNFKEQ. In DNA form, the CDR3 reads TGTGCCAGCAGCCAATTCAGGGGCGAAGGGGCCGGGGAGCTGTTTTTT. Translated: CASSQFRGEGAGELFF.

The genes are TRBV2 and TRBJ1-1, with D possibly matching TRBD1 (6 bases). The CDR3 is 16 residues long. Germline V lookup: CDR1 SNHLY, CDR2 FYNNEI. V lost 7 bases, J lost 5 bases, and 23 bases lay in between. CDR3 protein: CASNTGTFNLGTEAFF. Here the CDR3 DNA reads TGTGCCAGCAATACCGGGACATTTAACTTGGGGACTGAAGCTTTCTTT.

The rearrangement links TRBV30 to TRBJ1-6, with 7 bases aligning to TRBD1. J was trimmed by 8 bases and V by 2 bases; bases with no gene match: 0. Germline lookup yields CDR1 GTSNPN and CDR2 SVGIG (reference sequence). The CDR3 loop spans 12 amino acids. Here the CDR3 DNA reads TGTGCCTGGAGTACAGGGGATTCACCCCTCCACTTT. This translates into CAWSTGDSPLHF.

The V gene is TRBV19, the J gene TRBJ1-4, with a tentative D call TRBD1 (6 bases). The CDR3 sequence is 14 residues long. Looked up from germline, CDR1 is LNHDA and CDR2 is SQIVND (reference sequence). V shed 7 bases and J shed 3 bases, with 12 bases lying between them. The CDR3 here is CASNLQGANEKLFF. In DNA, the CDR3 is TGTGCCAGTAATCTACAGGGAGCTAATGAAAAACTGTTTTTT.

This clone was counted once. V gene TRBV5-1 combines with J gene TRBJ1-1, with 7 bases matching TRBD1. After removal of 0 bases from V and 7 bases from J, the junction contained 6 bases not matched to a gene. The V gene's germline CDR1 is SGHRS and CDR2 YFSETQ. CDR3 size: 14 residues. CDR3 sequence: CASSLAGTDIEAFF. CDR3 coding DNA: TGCGCCAGCAGCTTGGCTGGGACAGATATTGAAGCTTTCTTT.

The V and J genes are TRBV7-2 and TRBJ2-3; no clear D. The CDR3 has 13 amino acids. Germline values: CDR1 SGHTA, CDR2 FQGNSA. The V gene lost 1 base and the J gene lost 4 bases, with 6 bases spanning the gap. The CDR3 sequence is CASSLGGSDTQYF. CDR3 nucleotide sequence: TGTGCCAGCAGCTTAGGAGGATCAGATACGCAGTATTTT.

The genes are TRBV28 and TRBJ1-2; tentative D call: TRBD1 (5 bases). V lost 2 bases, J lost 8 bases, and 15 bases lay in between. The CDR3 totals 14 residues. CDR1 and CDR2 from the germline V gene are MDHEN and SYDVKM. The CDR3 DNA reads TGTGCCAGCAGTTTAATGAGTAGGGGATGGGGCTACACCTTC. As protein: CASSLMSRGWGYTF.

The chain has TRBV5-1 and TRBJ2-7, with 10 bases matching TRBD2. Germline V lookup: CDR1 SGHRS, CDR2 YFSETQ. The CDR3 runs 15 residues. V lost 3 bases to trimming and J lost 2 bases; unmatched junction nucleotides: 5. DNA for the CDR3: TGCGCCAGCAGCTCGGGACTAGCGCTAACCTACGAGCAGTACTTC. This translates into CASSSGLALTYEQYF.

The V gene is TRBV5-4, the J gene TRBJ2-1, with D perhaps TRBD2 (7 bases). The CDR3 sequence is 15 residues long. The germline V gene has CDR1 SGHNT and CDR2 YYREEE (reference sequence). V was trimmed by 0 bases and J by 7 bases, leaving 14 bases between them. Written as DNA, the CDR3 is TGTGCCAGCAGCTTGGCAGGCGGGGGCGGAAATGAGCAGTTCTTC. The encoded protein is CASSLAGGGGNEQFF.

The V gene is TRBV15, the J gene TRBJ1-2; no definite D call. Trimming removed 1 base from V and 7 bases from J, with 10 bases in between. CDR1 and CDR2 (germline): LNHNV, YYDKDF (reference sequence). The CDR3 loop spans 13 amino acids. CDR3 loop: CATSRVGLAGYTF. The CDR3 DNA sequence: TGTGCCACCAGCAGAGTGGGGTTGGCTGGCTACACCTTC.

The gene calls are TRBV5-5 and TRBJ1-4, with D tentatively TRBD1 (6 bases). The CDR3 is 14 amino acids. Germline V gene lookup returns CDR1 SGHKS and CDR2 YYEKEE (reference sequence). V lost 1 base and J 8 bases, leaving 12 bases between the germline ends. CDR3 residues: CASSLLQGAEKLFF. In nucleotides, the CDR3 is TGTGCCAGCAGCTTGTTACAGGGTGCCGAAAAACTGTTTTTT. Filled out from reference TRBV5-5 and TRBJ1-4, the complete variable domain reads DAGVTQSPTHLIKTRGQQVTLRCSPISGHKSVSWYQQVLGQGPQFIFQYYEKEERGRGNFPDRFSARQFPNYSSELNVNALLLGDSALYLCASSLLQGAEKLFFGSGTQLSVL.

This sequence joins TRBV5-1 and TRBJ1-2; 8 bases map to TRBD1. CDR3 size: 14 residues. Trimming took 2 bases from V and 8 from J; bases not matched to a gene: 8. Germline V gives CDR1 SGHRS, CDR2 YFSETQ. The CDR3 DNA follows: TGCGCCAGCAGCTTCCGACAGGGGACCCGAGGCTACACCTTC. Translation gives CASSFRQGTRGYTF.

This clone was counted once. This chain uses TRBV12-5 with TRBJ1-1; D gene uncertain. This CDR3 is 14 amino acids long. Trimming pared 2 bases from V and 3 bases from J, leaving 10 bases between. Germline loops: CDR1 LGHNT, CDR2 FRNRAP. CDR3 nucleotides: TGTGCTAGTGGTTTGACGGCTCCCGACACTGAAGCTTTCTTT. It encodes CASGLTAPDTEAFF.

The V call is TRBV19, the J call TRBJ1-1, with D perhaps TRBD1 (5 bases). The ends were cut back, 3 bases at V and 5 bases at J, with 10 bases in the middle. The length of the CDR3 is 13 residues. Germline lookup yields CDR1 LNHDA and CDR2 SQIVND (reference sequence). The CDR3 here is CASSIQWGTEAFF. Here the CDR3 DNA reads TGTGCCAGTAGTATTCAATGGGGGACTGAAGCTTTCTTT.

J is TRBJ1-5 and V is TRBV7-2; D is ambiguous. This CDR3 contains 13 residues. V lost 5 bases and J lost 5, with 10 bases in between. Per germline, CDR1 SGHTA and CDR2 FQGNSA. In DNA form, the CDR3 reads TGTGCCAGCAGCCTGGGAAGGGATCAGCCCCAGCATTTT. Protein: CASSLGRDQPQHF.

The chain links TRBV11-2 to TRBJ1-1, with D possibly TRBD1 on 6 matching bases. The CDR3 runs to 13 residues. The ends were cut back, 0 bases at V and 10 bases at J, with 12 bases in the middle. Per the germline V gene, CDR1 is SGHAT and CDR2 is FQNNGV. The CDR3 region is CASSLEPAGVAFF. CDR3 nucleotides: TGTGCCAGCAGCTTAGAACCCGCAGGGGTAGCTTTCTTT.

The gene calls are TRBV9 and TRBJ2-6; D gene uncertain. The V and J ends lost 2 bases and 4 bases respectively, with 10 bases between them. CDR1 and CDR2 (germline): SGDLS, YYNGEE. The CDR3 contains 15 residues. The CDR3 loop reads CASSVFSLGANVLTF. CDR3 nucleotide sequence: TGTGCCAGCAGCGTTTTTTCTTTGGGGGCCAACGTCCTGACTTTC.

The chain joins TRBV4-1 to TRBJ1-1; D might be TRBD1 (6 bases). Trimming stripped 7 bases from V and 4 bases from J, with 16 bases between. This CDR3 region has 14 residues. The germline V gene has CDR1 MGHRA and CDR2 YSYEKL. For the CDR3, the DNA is TGCGCCAGCACCCTCCCGACAGGTGGCACTGAAGCTTTCTTT. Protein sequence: CASTLPTGGTEAFF.

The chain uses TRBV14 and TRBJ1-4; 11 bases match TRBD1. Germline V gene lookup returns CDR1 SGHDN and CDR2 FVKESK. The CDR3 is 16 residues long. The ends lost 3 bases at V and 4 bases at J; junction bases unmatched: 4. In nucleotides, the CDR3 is TGTGCCAGCAGCCAGGACAGGGGGCTCGGTAATGAAAAACTGTTTTTT. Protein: CASSQDRGLGNEKLFF.

This chain's CDR3 is CAISPTGIEQYV. CDR3 bases: TGTGCCATCAGCCCCACAGGAATCGAGCAGTACGTC. The chain is built from TRBV10-3 and TRBJ2-7, with D maybe TRBD1 (5 bases). Trimming left V 6 bases short and J 6 bases short, with 12 bases between. The CDR3 runs 12 residues. Germline-derived CDR1 and CDR2 are ENHRY and SYGVKD.

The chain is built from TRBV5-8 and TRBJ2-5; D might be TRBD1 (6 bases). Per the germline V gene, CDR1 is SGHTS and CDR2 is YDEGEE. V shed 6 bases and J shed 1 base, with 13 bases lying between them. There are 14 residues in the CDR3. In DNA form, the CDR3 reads TGTGCCAGCACGTTCGGGACATTCCAAGAGACCCAGTACTTC. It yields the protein CASTFGTFQETQYF.

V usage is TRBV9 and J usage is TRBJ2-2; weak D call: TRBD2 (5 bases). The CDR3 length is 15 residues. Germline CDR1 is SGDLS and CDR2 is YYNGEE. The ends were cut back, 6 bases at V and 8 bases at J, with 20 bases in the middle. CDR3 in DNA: TGTGCCAGCACCTCTGACGGACTGTCTAATGGGGAGCTGTTTTTT. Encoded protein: CASTSDGLSNGELFF. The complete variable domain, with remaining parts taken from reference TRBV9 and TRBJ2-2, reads DSGVTQTPKHLITATGQRVTLRCSPRSGDLSVYWYQQSLDQGLQFLIQYYNGEERAKGNILERFSAQQFPDLHSELNLSSLELGDSALYFCASTSDGLSNGELFFGEGSRLTVL.

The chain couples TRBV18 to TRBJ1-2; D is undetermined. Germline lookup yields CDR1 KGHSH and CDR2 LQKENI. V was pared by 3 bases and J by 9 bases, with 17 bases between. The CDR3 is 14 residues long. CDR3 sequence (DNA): TGTGCCAGCTCACCTCTCGGGGAAAGTAGTCGCTACACCTTC. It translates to CASSPLGESSRYTF.

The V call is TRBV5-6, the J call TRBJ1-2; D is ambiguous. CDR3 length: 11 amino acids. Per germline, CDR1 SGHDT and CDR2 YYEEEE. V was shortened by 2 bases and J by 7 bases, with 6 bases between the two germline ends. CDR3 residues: CASSLRLGYTF. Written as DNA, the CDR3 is TGTGCCAGCAGCTTAAGACTTGGCTACACCTTC.

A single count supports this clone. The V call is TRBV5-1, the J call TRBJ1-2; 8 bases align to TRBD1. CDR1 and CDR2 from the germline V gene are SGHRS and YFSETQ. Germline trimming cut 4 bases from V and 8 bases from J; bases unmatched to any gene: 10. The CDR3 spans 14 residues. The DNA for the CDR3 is TGCGCCAGCAGCCCGGGACAGGAGGTGGGGGGCTACACCTTC. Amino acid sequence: CASSPGQEVGGYTF.

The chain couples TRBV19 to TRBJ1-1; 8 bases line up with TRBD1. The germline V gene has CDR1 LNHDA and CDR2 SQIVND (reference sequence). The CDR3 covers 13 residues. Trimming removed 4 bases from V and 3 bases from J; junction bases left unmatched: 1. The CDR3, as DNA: TGTGCCAGTAGTACACAGGGGGACACTGAAGCTTTCTTT. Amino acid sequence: CASSTQGDTEAFF.

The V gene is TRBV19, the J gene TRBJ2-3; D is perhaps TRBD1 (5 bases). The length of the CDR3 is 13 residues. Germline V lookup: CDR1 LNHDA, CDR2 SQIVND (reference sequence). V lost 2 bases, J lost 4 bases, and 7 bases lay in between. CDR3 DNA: TGTGCCAGTAGTATACAGGGCGCAGATACGCAGTATTTT. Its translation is CASSIQGADTQYF.